The source of this TCR beta chain is a study of blood T cells in healthy people across ages. The junction had 7 bases not matched to a gene; V was cut back by 6 bases and J by 7 bases. This CDR3 spans 14 amino acids. Per the germline V gene, CDR1 is MDHEN and CDR2 is SYDVKM. Sample-barcoded 5' priming and a J-beta primer mix drove a second PCR of 7 to 11 cycles. Via MiXCR, TCRdb re-called the 5' RACE reads, giving one row per CDR3 protein. The table records about 1.4 million distinct CDR3 sequences, 59% of them present only once. Sequenced: blood. The genes are TRBV28 and TRBJ2-3, with 10 bases identical to TRBD1. The sequence was collected from a man aged 18 to 29 in good health. The CDR3 bases are TGTGCCAGCAGCGCCGACAGGGGGCGAAATACGCAGTATTTT. Protein sequence: CASSADRGRNTQYF.